These 21 T cell receptor beta chains originate from one sample sequenced in a study of read filtering for tumor transcriptome and immune sequencing. Molecular barcoded adaptors covering alpha/delta and beta/gamma chains were used on roughly 400 ng RNA. TCRdb called the reads again in MiXCR, with one record for every CDR3 protein. The table has 120,000 or so distinct CDR3 sequences, 10% to 15% seen once. Sequences were obtained from a population of CD138-negative cells sorted from bone marrow. All receptors derive from a donor aged 40 or older with multiple myeloma.

The chain links TRBV7-9 to TRBJ2-2; D might be TRBD2 (5 bases). Trimming removed 6 bases at V and 5 bases at J, with 22 bases between. Germline CDR1 SEHNR, CDR2 FQNEAQ (reference sequence). The CDR3 loop spans 17 amino acids. DNA for the CDR3: TGTGCCAGCAGTAAAGGCCGGGAAAACAGAGAAACCGGGGAGCTGTTTTTT. Translating it yields CASSKGRENRETGELFF.

This clonotype was seen at least ten times. The rearrangement links TRBV19 to TRBJ1-6, with D possibly matching TRBD1 (5 bases). This CDR3 is built from 15 residues. The V gene lost 3 bases and the J gene lost 10 bases, with 16 bases spanning the gap. CDR1 is LNHDA, CDR2 SQIVND, per germline (reference sequence). For the CDR3, the DNA is TGTGCCAGTAGTATGGCCCAGGGTCAGGTATCACCCCTCCACTTT. Amino acids: CASSMAQGQVSPLHF. The entire variable domain, with the rest obtained from reference TRBV19 and TRBJ1-6, is as follows: DGGITQSPKYLFRKEGQNVTLSCEQNLNHDAMYWYRQDPGQGLRLIYYSQIVNDFQKGDIAEGYSVSREKKESFPLTVTSAQKNPTAFYLCASSMAQGQVSPLHFGNGTRLTVT.

This clonotype was counted many times. The chain uses TRBV29-1 and TRBJ2-5, with D tentatively TRBD1 (6 bases). The CDR3 runs to 12 residues. V was pared by 7 bases and J by 1 base, with 10 bases between. CDR1 is SQVTM, CDR2 ANQGSEA, per germline. The CDR3 loop reads CSAWTVQETQYF. The CDR3 bases are TGCAGCGCATGGACAGTCCAAGAGACCCAGTACTTC. The whole variable domain, remainder taken from reference TRBV29-1 and TRBJ2-5, is SAVISQKPSRDICQRGTSLTIQCQVDSQVTMMFWYRQQPGQSLTLIATANQGSEATYESGFVIDKFPISRPNLTFSTLTVSNMSPEDSSIYLCSAWTVQETQYFGPGTRLLVL.

V usage is TRBV6-5 and J usage is TRBJ2-6; D is unresolved. This CDR3 contains 11 residues. Germline-derived CDR1 and CDR2 are MNHEY and SVGAGI. Trimming took off 8 bases at V and 11 bases at J, with 10 bases between the two ends. The CDR3 loop is CASGHGDVLTF. In DNA form, the CDR3 reads TGTGCCAGCGGGCATGGCGACGTCCTGACTTTC.

Comment on this clonotype: With a much larger clone just one base away, this may be a read error. The chain has TRBV29-1 and TRBJ2-1, with TRBD1 matching 7 bases. Germline V gene data show CDR1 as SQVTM and CDR2 as ANQGSEA. The CDR3 consists of 13 residues. V shed 5 bases and J 12 bases; nucleotides not matched to a gene: 13. CDR3 region: CSVMSRQGSGQFF. The CDR3 DNA follows: TGCAGCGTTATGAGCCGACAGGGTTCTGGGCAGTTCTTC.

This clonotype was observed many times. The chain uses TRBV12-3 or TRBV12-4 and TRBJ1-1; 8 bases line up with TRBD1. The CDR3 runs 15 residues. J gave up 0 bases and V 5 bases, and 5 bases lay outside the gene matches. The CDR3, as DNA: TGTGCCAGCAGTCCCTCGGACAGGGTGAACACTGAAGCTTTCTTT. Amino acid sequence: CASSPSDRVNTEAFF.

This clonotype came up a few times. This chain links TRBV29-1 with TRBJ1-1; the D is unclear. This CDR3 region has 13 residues. V was shortened by 4 bases and J by 4 bases, with 13 bases between the two germline ends. Germline V CDR1 and CDR2: SQVTM, ANQGSEA. The CDR3 DNA reads as TGCAGCGTTGGAGGAGGAAGCGGCACTGAAGCTTTCTTT. Amino acids: CSVGGGSGTEAFF.

In this sample, this clonotype turned up many times. V is TRBV25-1 and J is TRBJ1-4; 7 nucleotides line up with TRBD1. CDR3 length: 14 amino acids. The germline CDR1 and CDR2 sequences are MGHDK and SYGVNS. V trimming: 5 bases; J trimming: 11 bases; junction bases outside the gene matches: 11. The CDR3 loop reads CASSYDRVEGKLFF. DNA of the CDR3: TGTGCCAGCAGTTATGACAGGGTGGAGGGGAAACTGTTTTTT. Full variable domain (rest looked up from reference TRBV25-1 and TRBJ1-4): EADIYQTPRYLVIGTGKKITLECSQTMGHDKMYWYQQDPGMELHLIHYSYGVNSTEKGDLSSESTVSRIRTEHFPLTLESARPSHTSQYLCASSYDRVEGKLFFGSGTQLSVL.

This clonotype appeared many times. The rearrangement uses TRBV5-1 and TRBJ2-5; tentative D call: TRBD2 (5 bases). This CDR3 is 15 amino acids long. Trimming shortened V by 0 bases and J by 2 bases, and 11 bases separated the two germline ends. CDR1 and CDR2 from the germline V gene are SGHRS and YFSETQ. The CDR3 sequence is CASSLDSGNQETQYF. The CDR3 DNA is TGCGCCAGCAGCTTGGATTCGGGGAATCAAGAGACCCAGTACTTC. The entire variable domain, with the rest obtained from reference TRBV5-1 and TRBJ2-5, is as follows: KAGVTQTPRYLIKTRGQQVTLSCSPISGHRSVSWYQQTPGQGLQFLFEYFSETQRNKGNFPGRFSGRQFSNSRSEMNVSTLELGDSALYLCASSLDSGNQETQYFGPGTRLLVL.

At least ten counts were recorded for this clonotype. The chain has TRBV5-1 and TRBJ2-1; 10 bases are a match to TRBD2. Germline V gene lookup returns CDR1 SGHRS and CDR2 YFSETQ. CDR3 size: 18 residues. Trimming cost V 6 bases and J 3 bases; bases outside gene matches: 15. CDR3 sequence: CASTDGKQLAGNYNEQFF. The CDR3, as DNA: TGCGCCAGCACCGATGGAAAACAACTAGCGGGAAACTACAATGAGCAGTTCTTC.

On this clonotype: One base away lies a much larger clone, so this may be a sequencing read error. J is TRBJ2-7 and V is TRBV10-3, with 12 positions matching TRBD2. Germline trimming cut 0 bases from V and 6 bases from J; bases unmatched to any gene: 6. Germline CDR1 and CDR2: ENHRY and SYGVKD. This CDR3 spans 16 amino acids. The CDR3, as DNA: TGTGCCATCAGTGAGTCGAGGACTAGCGGGACCTGCGAGCAGTACTTC. This encodes CAISESRTSGTCEQYF.

About this clonotype: Given a much more abundant clone one base away, this may be a read error. This sequence joins TRBV9 and TRBJ2-3; possibly TRBD1 or TRBD2 for D (5 bases each). This CDR3 spans 16 amino acids. Germline V lookup: CDR1 SGDLS, CDR2 YYNGEE. CDR3: CASSSDGDLSTDTRYF. CDR3 DNA sequence: TGTGCCAGCAGCTCCGACGGGGACCTTAGCACAGATACGCGGTATTTT.

Of note for this clonotype: With a much larger clone just one base away, this may be a read error. The J gene is TRBJ1-1, the V gene TRBV5-6, with TRBD1 as a possible D gene (5 bases). The CDR3 loop spans 14 amino acids. Trimming pared 4 bases from V and 3 bases from J, leaving 13 bases between. Germline V gene lookup returns CDR1 SGHDT and CDR2 YYEEEE. CDR3 DNA sequence: TGTGCCAGCAGCCCCAGGGTAGAAGACACTGAAGCTTTCTTT. Protein product: CASSPRVEDTEAFF.

A note on this clonotype: A much larger clonotype is one base distant, so this may be a read error. This sequence joins TRBV29-1 and TRBJ2-5, with 9 bases fitting TRBD1. The CDR3 is made up of 13 amino acids. Looked up from germline, CDR1 is SQVTM and CDR2 is ANQGSEA. CDR3 DNA: TGCGGCGTCGACAGGGGGTTTGCAGAGACCCAGTACTTC. This encodes CGVDRGFAETQYF.

Many counts were recorded for this clonotype. This rearrangement joins TRBV30 to TRBJ2-2, with D possibly TRBD2 on 5 matching bases. Germline assignment: CDR1 GTSNPN and CDR2 SVGIG (reference sequence). V was shortened by 5 bases and J by 4 bases, with 14 bases between the two germline ends. The CDR3 extends over 14 amino acids. The CDR3 nucleotides read TGTGCCTGGGAGCGGACCCCGGGCACCGGGGAGCTGTTTTTT. This codes for CAWERTPGTGELFF.

This clonotype was observed at least ten times. The chain employs TRBV28 and TRBJ2-1; the match to TRBD2 covers 12 bases. Trimming cost V 4 bases and J 4 bases; bases outside gene matches: 5. The CDR3 loop spans 16 amino acids. Per the germline V gene, CDR1 is MDHEN and CDR2 is SYDVKM. CDR3 bases: TGTGCCAGCAGTTCTAGCGGGAGGGCCGCATACAATGAGCAGTTCTTC. It codes for CASSSSGRAAYNEQFF.

There are many counts of this clonotype. The chain joins TRBV20-1 to TRBJ2-3; D is possibly TRBD1 (6 bases). CDR1 and CDR2 from the germline V gene are DFQATT and SNEGSKA (reference sequence). V was pared by 6 bases and J by 2 bases, with 18 bases between. This CDR3 spans 15 amino acids. The CDR3 here is CSAAGVTTYTDTQYF. For the CDR3, the DNA is TGCAGTGCAGCAGGGGTCACCACCTACACAGATACGCAGTATTTT.

This clonotype was seen ten or more times. The chain has TRBV19 and TRBJ2-3; the D is unclear. Germline V CDR1 and CDR2: LNHDA, SQIVND (reference sequence). This CDR3 region has 14 residues. V was pared by 7 bases and J by 4 bases, with 15 bases between. CDR3 in amino acids: CASNPTSPADTQYF. The CDR3 nucleotides read TGTGCCAGTAATCCGACCTCCCCCGCAGATACGCAGTATTTT.

This clonotype was seen ten or more times. The rearrangement joins TRBV5-6 to TRBJ1-4; TRBD1 aligns across 10 bases. Germline CDR1 SGHDT, CDR2 YYEEEE. This CDR3 is 16 amino acids long. The V and J ends lost 3 bases and 8 bases, in that order; junction bases with no gene match: 10. The CDR3 coding sequence is TGTGCCAGCAGCTCCTACACCGGGACAGGGGACGAAAAACTGTTTTTT. Its protein is CASSSYTGTGDEKLFF.

Many counts were recorded for this clonotype. V is TRBV20-1 and J is TRBJ2-1; 9 bases agree with TRBD2. The V gene's germline CDR1 is DFQATT and CDR2 SNEGSKA (reference sequence). Germline trimming cut 5 bases from V and 6 bases from J; bases unmatched to any gene: 11. The CDR3 spans 15 residues. The CDR3 nucleotides are TGCAGTGCTCCATATCCGACTAGCGGACGCAATGAGCAGTTCTTC. This codes for CSAPYPTSGRNEQFF.

The V call is TRBV29-1, the J call TRBJ2-3; D perhaps matches TRBD1 (6 bases). Trimming shortened V by 3 bases and J by 4 bases, and 14 bases separated the two germline ends. Looked up from germline, CDR1 is SQVTM and CDR2 is ANQGSEA. The length of the CDR3 is 14 residues. Here the CDR3 reads CSVEVRGPADTQYF. In nucleotides, the CDR3 is TGCAGCGTTGAGGTCAGGGGCCCGGCAGATACGCAGTATTTT.